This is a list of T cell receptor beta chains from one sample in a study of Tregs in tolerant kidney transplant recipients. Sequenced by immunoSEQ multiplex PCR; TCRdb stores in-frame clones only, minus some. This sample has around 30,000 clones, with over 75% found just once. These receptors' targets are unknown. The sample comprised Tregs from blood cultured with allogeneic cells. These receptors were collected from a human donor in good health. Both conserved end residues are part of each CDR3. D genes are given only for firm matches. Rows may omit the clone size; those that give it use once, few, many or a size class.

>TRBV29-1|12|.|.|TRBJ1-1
TGCAGCGTTGGGGGGAAGAACACTGAAGCTTTCTTT
CSVGGKNTEAFF
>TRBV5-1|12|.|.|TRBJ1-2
TGCGCCAGCAGCTTTGGAGACATTGGCTACACCTTC
CASSFGDIGYTF
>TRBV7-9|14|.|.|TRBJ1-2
TGTGCCAGCAGCTTGGTTAGTGAGGCCCGGGGCTACACCTTC
CASSLVSEARGYTF
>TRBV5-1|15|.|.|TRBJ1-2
TGCGCCAGCAGCCCCGGCGGTATCAACCAAGGAGGCAGGAGCTTC
CASSPGGINQGGRSF
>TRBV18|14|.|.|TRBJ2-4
TGTGCCAGCTCACCGTGGACTGCCAAAAACATTCAGTACTTC
CASSPWTAKNIQYF
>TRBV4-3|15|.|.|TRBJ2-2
TGCGCCAGCAGCCAACGGGGACCGACTGCCGGGGAGCTGTTTTTT
CASSQRGPTAGELFF
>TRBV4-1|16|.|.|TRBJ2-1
TGCGCCAGCAGCCAAGCCCCTAGCTCCTCCTACAATGAGCAGTTCTTC
CASSQAPSSSYNEQFF
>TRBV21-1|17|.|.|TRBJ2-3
TGTGCCAGCAGCAAATGGACAGTTTTTTATAGCACAGATACGCAGTATTTT
CASSKWTVFYSTDTQYF
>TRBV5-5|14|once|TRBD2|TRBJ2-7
TGTGCCAGCAGCTTGCTAGCGGGATTCTACGAGCAGTACTTC
CASSLLAGFYEQYF
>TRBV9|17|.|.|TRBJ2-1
TGTGCCAGCAGCGTAGGTCCCGGGGGAAGCTCCTACAATGAGCAGTTCTTC
CASSVGPGGSSYNEQFF
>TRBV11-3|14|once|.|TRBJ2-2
TGTGCCAGCAGCTTCAGGCTGAACACCGGGGAGCTGTTTTTT
CASSFRLNTGELFF
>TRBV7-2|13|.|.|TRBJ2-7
TGTGCCAGCAGCTTAGAGGCCGGTTACGAGCAGTACTTC
CASSLEAGYEQYF
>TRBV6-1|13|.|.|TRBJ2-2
TGTGCCAGCAGTGAAACCGTCCCCGGGGAGCTGTTTTTT
CASSETVPGELFF
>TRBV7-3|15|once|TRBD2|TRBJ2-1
TGTGCCAGCAGCTCCAGCCTAGCGGGGTACAATGAGCAGTTCTTC
CASSSSLAGYNEQFF
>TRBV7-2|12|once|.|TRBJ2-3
TGTGCCAGCAGCTTAAGAACAGATACGCAGTATTTT
CASSLRTDTQYF
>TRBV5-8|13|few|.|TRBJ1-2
TGTGCCAGCAGCCAAATGGGGGTCTATGGCTACACCTTC
CASSQMGVYGYTF
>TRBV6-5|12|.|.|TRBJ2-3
TGTGCCATACAGGGATTCACAGATACGCAGTATTTT
CAIQGFTDTQYF
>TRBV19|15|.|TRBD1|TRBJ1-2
TGTGCCAGTAGTCAAGGCCCGGGACAGACCTATGGCTACACCTTC
CASSQGPGQTYGYTF
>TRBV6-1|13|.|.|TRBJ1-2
TGTGCCAGCAGAGAGGGCCTGTATGGGGGCTACACCTTC
CASREGLYGGYTF
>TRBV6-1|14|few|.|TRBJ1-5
TGTGCCAGCAGTGATTTGGGGATCAGTCAGCCCCAGCATTTT
CASSDLGISQPQHF
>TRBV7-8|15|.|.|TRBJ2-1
TGTGCCAGCAGCTTAGACCTCGGGAGTAGCAATGAGCAGTTCTTC
CASSLDLGSSNEQFF
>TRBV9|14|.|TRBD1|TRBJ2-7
TGTGCCAGCAGCCCGAGGACAGGGGGCTACGAGCAGTACTTC
CASSPRTGGYEQYF
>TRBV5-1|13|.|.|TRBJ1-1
TGCGCCAGCAGCTTAGGGGTGGACACTGAAGCTTTCTTT
CASSLGVDTEAFF
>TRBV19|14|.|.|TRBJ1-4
TGTGCCAGTAGTATAGTCGGAGTTCGTGAAAAACTGTTTTTT
CASSIVGVREKLFF
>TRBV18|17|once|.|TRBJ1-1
TGTGCCAGCTCTCTACAGGGTATCGGTTCTTCGTCGGCTGAAGCTTTCTTT
CASSLQGIGSSSAEAFF
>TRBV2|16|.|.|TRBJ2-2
TGTGCCAGCAGTGAAGTCCAGGGTTCATTGACCGGGGAGCTGTTTTTT
CASSEVQGSLTGELFF
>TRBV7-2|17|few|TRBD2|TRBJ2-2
TGTGCCAGCAGCTTAGGGGGACTAGCGGGGTACACCGGGGAGCTGTTTTTT
CASSLGGLAGYTGELFF
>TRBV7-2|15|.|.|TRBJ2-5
TGTGCCAGCAGCACCCCGGGGGCGGCGAGAGAGACCCAGTACTTC
CASSTPGAARETQYF
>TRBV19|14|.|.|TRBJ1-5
TGTGCCACCGCATCACAGGGCTGGGGGCAGCCCCAGCATTTT
CATASQGWGQPQHF
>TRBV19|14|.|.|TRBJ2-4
TGTGCCAGTAGCATTCGGGGGATGAGAAACATTCAGTACTTC
CASSIRGMRNIQYF
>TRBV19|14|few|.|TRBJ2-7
TGTGCCAGTAGTACCCACGTTGGGCCCTACGAGCAGTACTTC
CASSTHVGPYEQYF
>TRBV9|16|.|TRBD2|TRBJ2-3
TGTGCCAGCAGCCTTCGGGGGGTAGCGGGAGCAGATACGCAGTATTTT
CASSLRGVAGADTQYF
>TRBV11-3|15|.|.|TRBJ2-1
TGTGCCAGCAGCTTGATCGGGAGCTCCTACAATGAGCAGTTCTTC
CASSLIGSSYNEQFF
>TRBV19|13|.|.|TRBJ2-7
TGTGCCAGTAGTTTAGGGAAAGACTACGAGCAGTACTTC
CASSLGKDYEQYF
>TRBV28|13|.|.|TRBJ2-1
TGTGCCAGCTGGAGGGCGCCACAAAATGAGCAGTTCTTC
CASWRAPQNEQFF
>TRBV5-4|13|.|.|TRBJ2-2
TGTGCCAGCAGCGCCCCAGGGCGGGGGGAGCTGTTTTTT
CASSAPGRGELFF
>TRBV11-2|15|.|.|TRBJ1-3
TGTGCCAGCAGCTTATCAGGGTTGTTTGGAAACACCATATATTTT
CASSLSGLFGNTIYF
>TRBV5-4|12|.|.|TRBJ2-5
TGTGCCAGCAGCTATGGACAAGAGACCCAGTACTTC
CASSYGQETQYF
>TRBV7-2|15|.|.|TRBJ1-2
TGTGCCAGCAGCCCCCCTACGGGGGTGTACTATGGCTACACCTTC
CASSPPTGVYYGYTF
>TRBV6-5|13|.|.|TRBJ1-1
TGTGCCAGCAGAAAAGGACAGTACACTGAAGCTTTCTTT
CASRKGQYTEAFF
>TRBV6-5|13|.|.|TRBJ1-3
TGTGCCAGCAGCCGATACTCTGGAAACACCATATATTTT
CASSRYSGNTIYF
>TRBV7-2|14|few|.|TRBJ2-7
TGTGCCAGCAGCAGGGACTCTAGTCCCTACGAGCAGTACTTC
CASSRDSSPYEQYF
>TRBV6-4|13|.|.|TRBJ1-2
TGTGCCAGCAGTGGCCAGGGAGGGCAAGGCTACACCTTC
CASSGQGGQGYTF
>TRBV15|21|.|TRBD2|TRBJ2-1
TGTGCCACCAGCAGCCCTAGGACAGAAAGCGGGAGGATCTCTCTCTACAATGAGCAGTTCTTC
CATSSPRTESGRISLYNEQFF
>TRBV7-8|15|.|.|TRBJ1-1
TGTGCCAGCAGCTTAGGTACAGGGATGAACACTGAAGCTTTCTTT
CASSLGTGMNTEAFF
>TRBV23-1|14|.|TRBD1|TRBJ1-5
TGCGCCAGCGGGATCGGGACAGGCAATCAGCCCCAGCATTTT
CASGIGTGNQPQHF
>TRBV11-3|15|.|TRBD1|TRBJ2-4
TGTGCCAGCAGCTTCGGAGGACAGGGCAAAAACATTCAGTACTTC
CASSFGGQGKNIQYF
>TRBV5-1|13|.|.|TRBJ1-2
TGCGCCAGCAGGCAGGGGACCAACTATGGCTACACCTTC
CASRQGTNYGYTF
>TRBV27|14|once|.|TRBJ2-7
TGTGCCAGCGGCCGGGTAGGGACGGCCTACGAGCAGTACTTC
CASGRVGTAYEQYF
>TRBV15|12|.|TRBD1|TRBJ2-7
TGTGCCACCAGCTCCGGGACAGGGGAGCAGTACTTC
CATSSGTGEQYF
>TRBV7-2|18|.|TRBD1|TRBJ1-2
TGTGCCAGCAGCTCAGGCAGACCTACGGACAGGTACCTCTATGGCTACACCTTC
CASSSGRPTDRYLYGYTF
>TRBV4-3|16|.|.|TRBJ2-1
TGCGCCAGCAGCCAATCTTGGGGTGGGGGTAGGAATGAGCAGTTCTTC
CASSQSWGGGRNEQFF
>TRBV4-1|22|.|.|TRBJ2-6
TGCGCCAGCAGCCGCGCGATCAGGGCAGTGAGTGGGGGGAGCCCTGGGGCCAACGTCCTGACTTTC
CASSRAIRAVSGGSPGANVLTF
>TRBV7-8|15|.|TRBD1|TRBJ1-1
TGTGCCAGCAGCCCAGGACAGGGTGGGAACACTGAAGCTTTCTTT
CASSPGQGGNTEAFF
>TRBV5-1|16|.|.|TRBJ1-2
TGCGCCAGCAGCTTGGAACCGGGGGCGCGTCGATATGGCTACACCTTC
CASSLEPGARRYGYTF
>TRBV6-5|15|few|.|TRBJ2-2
TGTGCCAGCAAGCTTGTAGGCCGTATCACCGGGGAGCTGTTTTTT
CASKLVGRITGELFF
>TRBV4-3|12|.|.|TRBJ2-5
TGCGCCAGCAGCCAATGGGGGAAAGAGCAGTACTTC
CASSQWGKEQYF
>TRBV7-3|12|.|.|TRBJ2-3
TGTGCCAGCAGCCCGGGCCAAGATACGCAGTATTTT
CASSPGQDTQYF
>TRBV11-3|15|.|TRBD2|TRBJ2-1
TGTGCCAGCAGCCCGGGACTAGCGGGACTCTATGAGCAGTTCTTC
CASSPGLAGLYEQFF
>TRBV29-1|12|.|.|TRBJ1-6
TGCAGCGCCAGGGACGGGAATTCACCCCTCCACTTT
CSARDGNSPLHF